The T cell receptor (beta chain) described here comes from a study of neurological immune-mediated disorders. Concerning this clonotype: Being one base from a much bigger clone, this may be a read error.

Germline CDR1 reads SGHRS; CDR2 reads YFSETQ. V lost 4 bases to trimming and J lost 6 bases, with 16 bases between them. CDR3 length equals 14 residues. The time point was: longitudinal time-point 2. With 10-nucleotide random UMIs, 5'RACE was used to make the cDNA. Over 160 million TCR-beta sequences from 15-18 subjects were obtained in each sequencing run. Each CDR3 protein gets one entry after TCRdb re-called the 5' RACE reads with MiXCR. The sample yields 81,000 or so distinct CDR3 sequences, roughly an eighth seen once. The V and J genes are TRBV5-1 and TRBJ1-1, with D uncertain. The receptor comes from a female donor with HTLV-1-associated myelopathy (HAM/TSP). Material for sequencing was PBMCs. CDR3 in amino acids: CASSEDNFISEAFF. CDR3 DNA: TGCGCCAGCAGCGAGGATAATTTTATATCTGAAGCTTTCTTT. Supplemented by reference TRBV5-1 and TRBJ1-1, the full variable domain reads KAGVTQTPRYLIKTRGQQVTLSCSPISGHRSVSWYQQTPGQGLQFLFEYFSETQRNKGNFPGRFSGRQFSNSRSEMNVSTLELGDSALYLCASSEDNFISEAFFGQGTRLTVV.